A selection of T cell receptor beta chains follows, all from one sample in a study of blood T cell repertoires in COVID-19. Measured with immunoSEQ multiplex PCR; TCRdb has only the in-frame clones, and not every one. This table has 400,000 to 450,000 clones, 70% to 90% appearing once. The sequenced material came from peripheral blood. The receptors shown here come from a woman aged 35 to 49 with COVID-19, enrolled during active disease. CDR3s include the opening cysteine and the closing phenylalanine or tryptophan. Each record gives: J gene, D gene, CDR3 length, V gene, clone size, CDR3 protein, CDR3 DNA. A D gene is named only where the DNA matches it firmly. Expanded clones get a size class; other rows say once, few or many, or leave the size out.

TRBJ1-5,TRBD1,18,TRBV7-9,NA,CASSQITGTGFSNQPQHF,TGTGCCAGCAGCCAAATAACCGGGACAGGATTTAGCAATCAGCCCCAGCATTTT
TRBJ1-2,TRBD1,15,TRBV30,NA,CAWSDHGQEFYGYTF,TGTGCCTGGAGTGATCATGGACAGGAGTTCTATGGCTACACCTTC
TRBJ2-7,NA,13,TRBV5-1,NA,CASSFDGTYEQYF,TGCGCCAGCAGCTTTGACGGGACCTACGAGCAGTACTTC
TRBJ2-7,NA,14,TRBV27,NA,CASSLWGTSYEQYF,TGTGCCAGCAGTTTATGGGGCACCTCCTACGAGCAGTACTTC
TRBJ2-3,TRBD2,16,TRBV9,NA,CASSVDLAGSTNTQYF,TGTGCCAGCAGCGTAGATCTAGCGGGGTCTACAAATACGCAGTATTTT
TRBJ2-7,NA,14,TRBV27,NA,CASSRTGSSYEQYF,TGTGCCAGCAGTCGGACGGGGAGCTCCTACGAGCAGTACTTC
TRBJ2-2,NA,16,TRBV5-1,NA,CASSFFAASNTGELFF,TGCGCCAGCAGCTTTTTCGCGGCCTCGAACACCGGGGAGCTGTTTTTT
TRBJ2-1,NA,13,TRBV11-3,NA,CASSKTFSPEQFF,TGTGCCAGCAGCAAGACATTCTCGCCTGAGCAGTTCTTC
TRBJ2-5,NA,18,TRBV14,NA,CASSLTHGRSFQGETQYF,TGTGCCAGCAGCCTAACACACGGCCGCTCTTTTCAGGGGGAGACCCAGTACTTC
TRBJ2-2,TRBD1,14,TRBV2,NA,CASRGTVTTRELFF,TGTGCCAGCAGGGGGACAGTAACGACTCGGGAGCTGTTTTTT
TRBJ1-1,NA,16,TRBV28,NA,CASSSLGTGLDTEAFF,TGTGCCAGCAGTTCCCTAGGGACTGGCTTGGACACTGAAGCTTTCTTT
TRBJ1-1,TRBD1,14,TRBV6-6,NA,CASAPDRDWTEAFF,TGTGCCAGCGCTCCGGACAGGGACTGGACTGAAGCTTTCTTT
TRBJ1-3,NA,15,TRBV19,NA,CASSIPRVSGNTIYF,TGTGCCAGTAGTATCCCCAGGGTTTCTGGAAACACCATATATTTT
TRBJ1-5,NA,16,TRBV27,NA,CASSLSAKMGNQPQHF,TGTGCCAGCAGTTTATCGGCCAAAATGGGCAATCAGCCCCAGCATTTT
TRBJ2-1,TRBD2,16,TRBV29-1,NA,CSVEERAGVTYNEQFF,TGCAGCGTTGAAGAGAGAGCGGGAGTGACCTACAATGAGCAGTTCTTC
TRBJ2-3,NA,15,TRBV6-1,NA,CASSFLTGGADTQYF,TGTGCCAGCAGCTTTCTCACAGGGGGGGCAGATACGCAGTATTTT
TRBJ1-1,TRBD1,16,TRBV29-1,NA,CSVAPRQGPSNTEAFF,TGCAGCGTCGCCCCACGACAGGGGCCATCAAACACTGAAGCTTTCTTT
TRBJ1-2,NA,15,TRBV6-2/TRBV6-3,few,CASSYGLGLDYGYTF,TGTGCCAGCAGTTACGGGTTGGGCCTTGACTATGGCTACACCTTC
TRBJ1-1,NA,13,TRBV12-3/TRBV12-4,NA,CASSPHSIPEAFF,TGTGCCAGCAGCCCACACAGCATCCCTGAAGCTTTCTTT
TRBJ2-1,NA,20,TRBV18,NA,CASSPQLIGGLGSSYNEQFF,TGTGCCAGCTCACCACAGCTAATTGGGGGCCTAGGGAGCTCCTACAATGAGCAGTTCTTC
TRBJ2-5,TRBD1,14,TRBV10-3,NA,CAIRTGTGDETQYF,TGTGCCATCAGGACAGGGACAGGGGACGAGACCCAGTACTTC
TRBJ1-2,NA,10,TRBV30,NA,CAWGGHGYTF,TGTGCCTGGGGAGGGCATGGCTACACCTTC
TRBJ1-6,TRBD1,16,TRBV5-1,NA,CASSLASGTGVSPLHF,TGCGCCAGCAGCTTGGCGTCCGGGACAGGGGTTTCACCCCTCCACTTT
TRBJ2-7,TRBD1,16,TRBV18,NA,CASSPRSAGTGSEQYF,TGTGCCAGCTCACCCCGTAGCGCCGGGACAGGGAGCGAGCAGTACTTC
TRBJ1-5,TRBD1,17,TRBV15,NA,CATSRERTGVSNQPQHF,TGTGCCACCAGCAGGGAAAGGACAGGGGTTAGCAATCAGCCCCAGCATTTT
TRBJ1-2,NA,15,TRBV28,once,CASSSRVTPGYGYTF,TGTGCCAGCAGCAGTCGGGTCACACCCGGCTATGGCTACACCTTC
TRBJ2-7,NA,13,TRBV18,NA,CASSPAAAYEQYF,TGTGCCAGCTCACCCGCGGCAGCCTACGAGCAGTACTTC
TRBJ1-1,TRBD1,19,TRBV4-3,NA,CASSQDGETGRVLNTEAFF,TGCGCCAGCAGCCAAGATGGTGAGACAGGGCGGGTGTTGAACACTGAAGCTTTCTTT
TRBJ1-5,TRBD1,18,TRBV27,few,CASSRIFPGTDNNQPQHF,TGTGCCAGCAGCCGTATATTCCCCGGGACAGATAACAATCAGCCCCAGCATTTT
TRBJ1-5,NA,11,TRBV10-3,NA,CAISNNGPQHF,TGTGCCATCAGCAATAACGGGCCCCAGCATTTT
TRBJ2-5,TRBD2,16,TRBV19,NA,CASSRETSGGQETQYF,TGTGCCAGTAGTAGAGAGACTAGCGGGGGACAAGAGACCCAGTACTTC